This TCR beta chain was observed in a study of cytomegalovirus exposure and HLA in healthy donors (dated by TCRdb to about 2017). Notes on the research overall: According to an earlier analysis of 450 to 650 of the donors, 150 million to 200 million T cells yielded over 100 million unique TCR beta sequences and 276 Gb of sequence data. The T cell repertoires of some 700 subjects were profiled by immunosequencing and related to cytomegalovirus serostatus. The later analysis used no new phenotypic data to find candidate immune exposures, relying instead on TCR beta sequences and their occurrence across donors. All discovery cohort repertoires had been generated on a single sequencing platform. The number of typed donors differed by locus: roughly 629-640 for A, B, C, DRB1 and DQB1; some 540 for DQA1; around 610 for DPA1; and about 450 for DPB1. About five DR-DQ haplotypes were treated as single units for association and clustering because of strong linkage in the cohort. Donor age, sex, ethnicity and CMV serostatus were collected together with the repertoire data. Roughly 300 gigabases of sequencing data and 70 million to 85 million unique TCR sequences were included in an early release covering over 600 HLA-typed donors. Besides the first cohort of some 670 subjects, a separate validation cohort made up of 120 different subjects was used. An earlier analysis of roughly 580 of the donors used high-throughput TCR beta sequencing to judge whether each TCR beta V gene segment behaved as functional or pseudogenic. A later genetic analysis took genome-wide SNP genotypes for 398 of the 666 donors and used that subset as a discovery cohort. To predict cytomegalovirus infection status, the study combined high-throughput TCR immunosequencing, statistical association of individual TCRs with disease status, and machine learning. On average, over 200,000 unique TCR beta nucleotide sequences were sequenced per donor among a few hundred genotyped donors of the cohort, with roughly 18% of those sequences being non-productive. A later analysis re-analyzed previously published TCR beta repertoires from roughly 630 donors and added high-resolution HLA genotyping to study TCR occurrence patterns. Among the approximately 420 genotyped donors, under 90% belonged to the genetic ancestry cluster associated with self-reported Caucasian donors. The study aimed to test whether signatures of past pathogen exposure could be identified by cataloging public T cell receptors. Both class I and class II loci were covered by HLA typing, at four-digit resolution.

What the work shows at the level of the full study, not this receptor alone: According to a later analysis, most CMV-associated TCR beta chains appeared to be HLA-restricted, and the HLA associations seemed to be driven largely by CMV exposure. Because the 87-base-pair reads could not distinguish some IMGT-functional V segments, including TRBV6-2 and TRBV6-3, those segments were excluded. A few of the identified cytomegalovirus-associated TCR beta chains were confirmed in vitro to be specific for cytomegalovirus antigens. The presence/absence analyses assumed that sequencing depth was roughly uniform across donors, and that assumption may not be true. Most TCR sequences were seen in very few donors, while some public TCRs were found in many individuals. The only immune exposure information available for the cohort was CMV serostatus. According to a later analysis, parvovirus B19, influenza, CMV and Epstein-Barr virus appeared linked to several top co-occurrence clusters. According to the authors, the approach could potentially be generalized to other disease states and immunological phenotypes. A later genetic analysis reported fewer N-insertions in productive TCRs among donors in an Asian-associated ancestry cluster than the roughly 650-donor mean. A later genetic analysis associated a missense DCLRE1C variant with V-gene and J-gene trimming of TCR beta chains, and an independent cohort replicated the association. A group of highly shared sequence variants was considered likely to be a technical artifact of the sequencing pipeline. According to a later analysis, TCR association rates differed among HLA loci, with DRB1 alleles showing the most associated TCRs and HLA-C alleles showing the fewest. In an earlier analysis of roughly 500 of the donors, most TCR beta V segments appeared in productive rearrangements about 87% or about 30% of the time, broadly matching IMGT annotations. Around 16 rarely observed V segments, including chromosome 9 orphons, were excluded from the earlier analysis of several hundred of the donors because counts were too low. Assigning TCR associations to individual alleles was difficult when HLA alleles, especially DR and DQ, strongly co-occurred. A later analysis associated 16,951 TCR beta sequences with specific HLA alleles at a false discovery rate of 0.05. Linkage disequilibrium might explain the correlated functional status among segregating V segments, but an unknown experimental factor could not be excluded. Because some donors lacked HLA typing at each locus, the association tests relied only on the typed subset. This cohort had only TCR beta chains sequenced, and the lack of alpha or paired-chain data limited which features could be detected. A further reported finding was that TCR beta sequences accurately predicted the HLA-A and HLA-B alleles for most subjects in the first cohort. The study listed 170 or so TCR beta chains as associated with cytomegalovirus. A later analysis found that HLA-associated TCR beta chains were more clonally expanded and had lower generation probabilities than equally common non-associated chains. In both the original and validation cohorts, the classifier was reported to diagnose cytomegalovirus status with high specificity and sensitivity.

The cohort was made up of about 610 healthy bone marrow donors. All cohort members were sampled while nominally healthy, although unrecorded immune exposures were likely present. The donor was CMV seropositive and was included in the group of 250 to 350 seropositive cohort members. A peripheral blood sample was provided by each donor, and peripheral blood mononuclear cells were used for TCR beta sequencing. The Qiagen DNeasy Blood Extraction Kit was used to extract genomic DNA from the blood cell samples. The germline V gene specifies ENHRY as CDR1 and SYGVKD as CDR2. The CDR3, from cysteine to phenylalanine, totals 13 residues. Only the CDR3 DNA stays, 39 bases, in frame from base 1. Unmatched junction bases come to 3, with V trimmed by 8 bases and J by 0 bases. To note about this clone: The specificity of this receptor is unknown. There are no base qualities to consult, and no much larger clone falls within one base.

The library relied on the immunoSEQ multiplex PCR assay. For the multiplex PCR, a mixture combining 60 forward primers for TCR Vbeta segments and 13 reverse primers for TCR Jbeta segments was used. Amplification of the CDR3 region of rearranged TCR beta genes was performed with a multiplex PCR assay on genomic DNA. The Illumina HiSeq System was used to sequence the amplified TCR beta libraries as 87-base-pair reads. In the authors' own workflow: Across the 670 or so repertoires, a later analysis counted about 81 million unique TCR beta chains, about 10 million of which were shared by at least two donors. Raw reads were error-corrected and collapsed into unique sequences with a nearest-neighbor algorithm that merged closely related sequences to remove PCR and sequencing errors. V, D and J gene segments were assigned by aligning CDR3 sequences to IMGT reference sequences. Each retained sequence needed at least a six-nucleotide match to both a V gene segment and a J gene segment. Rearrangements were classified as productive when the CDR3 lacked stop codons and remained in frame with V and J, and all other rearrangements were classified as non-productive. CDR3 was defined by IMGT convention, running from the second conserved V-encoded cysteine to the conserved J-encoded phenylalanine. The earlier analysis of 450 to 750 of the donors excluded any sequence lacking an unambiguous match to a single V gene segment. An earlier analysis of 587 of the donors classified V segments as functional when productive rearrangements were above 56.7% and as segregating when the standard deviation between donors was above 5%. A statistical classification framework was developed to diagnose cytomegalovirus status using the catalog of TCR beta chain sequences. In a later analysis, V and J genes were assigned by comparing TCR nucleotide sequences against IMGT/GENE-DB human TR gene sequences. In a later analysis, CDR3 sequences and most-parsimonious VDJ recombination scenarios were assigned using the TCRdist pipeline. In a later analysis, each TCR beta chain was defined by its CDR3 amino acid sequence together with its V-gene family, and reads lacking a unique V-gene family were excluded. As a way to deal with suspected cross-contamination and a sequencing artifact, a later analysis dropped 450 to 600 nucleotide sequences that were highly shared and had low generation probability. In a later analysis, a clonal expansion index for each public chain was calculated from normalized within-repertoire ranks of inferred template counts. In a later analysis, generation probabilities were computed using a VDJ recombination model fitted to out-of-frame rearrangements, and the results were checked against IGoR. Hypergeometric tests were used in a later analysis to score TCR-TCR, TCR-HLA and TCR-CMV co-occurrence, with a repertoire-size bias correction applied to the TCR pairs. To estimate false discovery rates, a later analysis permuted the HLA or CMV assignments 20 times. A later analysis grouped co-occurring TCRs with DBSCAN, adding TCRdist sequence similarity when clustering within HLA-allele-positive subsets. For co-occurrence clustering, repertoires with fewer than 30,000 or more than 120,000 public chains were excluded, along with four to six repertoires with anomalous nucleotide sharing. Not all clones reach the TCRdb copy of this immuneACCESS table, which keeps in-frame sequences only. Checked studies attribute under half of the gap to unresolved V genes and leave the rest unexplained. From that table come the V and J calls and clone size; the DNA was used to work out D and trimming. The sample table shows approximately 110,000 clones, and 69% are seen once. Roughly 5.5% of the sample goes to the ten largest clones.

This receptor was taken from a woman between 65 and 79 years old in good health and CMV-seropositive. Recombination connected TRBV10-3 to TRBJ1-2, with 7 bases aligning to TRBD1. Sequences were obtained from PBMCs. The CDR3 protein: CAIGTDPNYGYTF. The nucleotide sequence reads TGTGCCATCGGGACAGACCCTAACTATGGCTACACCTTC.